Listed here are 10 T cell receptor beta chains from one sample, sequenced in a study of OX40 agonist ivuxolimab in advanced cancers. Here immunoSEQ multiplex PCR was the method, and the copy in TCRdb shows in-frame clones only, minus some. This sample has 85,000 to 100,000 clones, with just under 95% found just once. Specimen: CD4+ or CD8+ T cells sorted from blood, collected in a trial of the OX40 agonist ivuxolimab. The origin of the receptors is an adult with an advanced solid tumor such as melanoma, head and neck, liver or kidney cancer.

This chain connects TRBV29-1 to TRBJ2-1; TRBD2 is a possible D gene (5 bases). CDR3 length: 15 amino acids. The V end lost 5 bases, the J end lost 0 bases, and 14 bases lay between the germline ends. From germline, CDR1 is SQVTM and CDR2 ANQGSEA. Written as DNA, the CDR3 is TGCAGCGTTTATGCTAGCTTCCGCTCCTACAATGAGCAGTTCTTC. This translates into CSVYASFRSYNEQFF.

The chain combines TRBV6-5 with TRBJ1-5, with unresolved D. This CDR3 is 13 amino acids long. Germline CDR1 MNHEY, CDR2 SVGAGI. Deletions cut 6 bases from V and 1 base from J, with 7 bases between. The CDR3 protein is CASSVVSNQPQHF. The CDR3 DNA follows: TGTGCCAGCAGCGTGGTCAGCAATCAGCCCCAGCATTTT.

The DNA of the CDR3 is TGTGCCAGTAGCACTCTGTGGGGGAACACTGAAGCTTTCTTT. Its translation is CASSTLWGNTEAFF. The genes are TRBV19 and TRBJ1-1; D uncertain. V lost 6 bases, J lost 1 base, and 12 bases lay in between. Per germline, CDR1 LNHDA and CDR2 SQIVND (reference sequence). The CDR3 has 14 residues.

CDR3 sequence: CASSVGLEGVNYGYTF. CDR3 sequence (DNA): TGTGCCAGCAGCGTAGGGCTGGAGGGTGTCAACTATGGCTACACCTTC. V usage is TRBV9 and J usage is TRBJ1-2; D is uncertain. With 0 bases removed from V and 2 bases from J, the gap between germline ends came to 14 bases. The CDR3 consists of 16 residues. Germline V gene data show CDR1 as SGDLS and CDR2 as YYNGEE.

The chain couples TRBV28 to TRBJ1-5, with D unclear. V shed 4 bases and J shed 7 bases, with 8 bases lying between them. Germline V lookup: CDR1 MDHEN, CDR2 SYDVKM. The CDR3 covers 12 residues. The CDR3 sequence is CASSSAGQPQHF. CDR3 nucleotide sequence: TGTGCCAGCAGTTCAGCGGGACAGCCCCAGCATTTT.

J is TRBJ1-4 and V is TRBV10-2; no clear D. This CDR3 region has 16 residues. The germline V gene encodes CDR1 WSHSY and CDR2 SAAADI. Trimming removed 6 bases from V and 4 bases from J, with 18 bases in between. CDR3 loop: CASREGSKAYNEKLFF. The CDR3 DNA is TGCGCCAGCAGAGAGGGTTCGAAAGCCTATAATGAAAAACTGTTTTTT.

This chain connects TRBV7-2 to TRBJ2-3, with D perhaps TRBD1 (6 bases). Germline CDR1 and CDR2: SGHTA and FQGNSA. The CDR3 has 14 residues. The V gene lost 5 bases and the J gene lost 2 bases, with 11 bases spanning the gap. DNA for the CDR3: TGTGCCAGCAGCACGGACAGTTACACAGATACGCAGTATTTT. Amino acid sequence: CASSTDSYTDTQYF. The whole variable domain, remainder taken from reference TRBV7-2 and TRBJ2-3, is GAGVSQSPSNKVTEKGKDVELRCDPISGHTALYWYRQSLGQGLEFLIYFQGNSAPDKSGLPSDRFSAERTGGSVSTLTIQRTQQEDSAVYLCASSTDSYTDTQYFGPGTRLTVL.

This chain joins TRBV2 and TRBJ2-7; D is ambiguous. The ends were cut back, 0 bases at V and 4 bases at J, with 4 bases in the middle. Per the germline V gene, CDR1 is SNHLY and CDR2 is FYNNEI. The CDR3 is 12 residues long. Here the CDR3 reads CASSEAGYEQYV. The CDR3 bases are TGTGCCAGCAGTGAAGCGGGTTACGAGCAGTACGTC.

This chain joins TRBV7-2 and TRBJ2-3; D is perhaps TRBD1 (6 bases). The CDR3 contains 14 residues. V lost 6 bases and J 0 bases, leaving 10 bases between the germline ends. Germline V CDR1 and CDR2: SGHTA, FQGNSA. The DNA for the CDR3 is TGTGCCAGCAGGTCAGGGGCCAGCACAGATACGCAGTATTTT. Residues: CASRSGASTDTQYF.

This clone was counted only a few times. V usage is TRBV28 and J usage is TRBJ1-5, with 8 positions matching TRBD1. The CDR3 covers 15 residues. From germline, CDR1 is MDHEN and CDR2 SYDVKM. V shed 4 bases, J shed 7 bases, and the junction held 9 bases outside the gene matches. The CDR3 loop reads CASSSQGARDQPQHF. The CDR3 DNA sequence: TGTGCCAGCAGTTCCCAGGGGGCGCGGGACCAGCCCCAGCATTTT.